Below are 28 T cell receptor beta chains sequenced from a single sample in a study of cytomegalovirus exposure and HLA in healthy donors. 13 Jbeta primers and 60 Vbeta primers were used for the PCR. Assay: immunoSEQ multiplex PCR; the TCRdb copy retains only in-frame clones and omits some. The sample shows around 270,000 clones, 75% to 85% of them seen only once. The specimen sequenced was PBMCs. Receptor source: a girl aged 2 to 10 in good health and CMV-seronegative.

This sequence joins TRBV5-8 and TRBJ1-2, with D hard to call. Looked up from germline, CDR1 is SGHTS and CDR2 is YDEGEE. With 0 bases removed from V and 0 bases from J, the gap between germline ends came to 6 bases. The CDR3 totals 14 residues. For the CDR3, the DNA is TGTGCCAGCAGCTTGGTGCGAACTAACTATGGCTACACCTTC. It encodes CASSLVRTNYGYTF.

The rearrangement uses TRBV6-6 and TRBJ1-1; D call uncertain. Germline V gene data show CDR1 as MNHNY and CDR2 as SVGAGI (reference sequence). The CDR3 runs 12 residues. The V and J ends lost 5 bases and 0 bases respectively, with 4 bases between them. CDR3 nucleotides: TGTGCCAGCAGTCCTTTGAACACTGAAGCTTTCTTT. As protein: CASSPLNTEAFF.

The V and J genes are TRBV5-1 and TRBJ1-1; 10 nucleotides match TRBD1. V trimming: 6 bases; J trimming: 3 bases; junction bases outside the gene matches: 2. The V gene's germline CDR1 is SGHRS and CDR2 YFSETQ. The CDR3 extends over 13 amino acids. CDR3 sequence: CASTGQGDTEAFF. In DNA form, the CDR3 reads TGCGCCAGCACCGGACAGGGGGACACTGAAGCTTTCTTT.

The chain is built from TRBV27 and TRBJ1-2, with 7 bases identical to TRBD1. V gave up 5 bases and J gave up 3 bases; unmatched junction bases: 9. Looked up from germline, CDR1 is MNHEY and CDR2 is SMNVEV (reference sequence). The length of the CDR3 is 15 residues. In DNA, the CDR3 is TGTGCCAGCAGTCCTCAGACAGGGATGGACTATGGCTACACCTTC. Translating gives CASSPQTGMDYGYTF.

The chain joins TRBV29-1 to TRBJ1-1, with 7 nucleotides matching TRBD1. The V gene's germline CDR1 is SQVTM and CDR2 ANQGSEA. The CDR3 is 13 amino acids. V lost 6 bases to trimming and J lost 0 bases; unmatched junction nucleotides: 4. CDR3 sequence reads: CSVRGPMNTEAFF. The CDR3 coding sequence is TGCAGCGTGAGGGGGCCCATGAACACTGAAGCTTTCTTT.

For this clone: Sequence at one end of the junction differs from germline and may be a read error. The chain is built from TRBV5-4 and TRBJ2-5; 9 positions agree with TRBD2. Germline V gene lookup returns CDR1 SGHNT and CDR2 YYREEE (reference sequence). CDR3 size: 16 residues. DNA of the CDR3: TGTGCCTGCAGCAACGTTATAGCGGGGGCGGGGGAGACCCAGTACTTC. It yields the protein CACSNVIAGAGETQYF.

This chain connects TRBV10-3 to TRBJ2-7, with 7 bases that match TRBD1. The CDR3 has 16 amino acids. The trim removed 2 bases at V and 2 bases at J, leaving 9 bases unmatched. CDR1 and CDR2 (germline): ENHRY, SYGVKD. The CDR3 sequence: CAISETLRTGTYEQYF. DNA of the CDR3: TGTGCCATCAGTGAGACTCTACGGACAGGCACCTACGAGCAGTACTTC.

The chain has TRBV4-1 and TRBJ1-1, with D perhaps matching TRBD1 (6 bases). Deletions cut 4 bases from V and 2 bases from J, with 11 bases between. Germline V gene lookup returns CDR1 MGHRA and CDR2 YSYEKL. The CDR3 is 14 residues long. In nucleotides, the CDR3 is TGCGCCAGCAGCCCACGGACAGCTAACACTGAAGCTTTCTTT. As protein: CASSPRTANTEAFF.

The chain carries TRBV7-9 and TRBJ2-7, with 8 bases that match TRBD1. CDR3 size: 14 residues. Germline CDR1 reads SEHNR; CDR2 reads FQNEAQ (reference sequence). After removal of 5 bases from V and 2 bases from J, the junction contained 5 bases not matched to a gene. The CDR3 reads CASSPRQGTYEQYF. As DNA, the CDR3 is TGTGCCAGCAGCCCCAGACAGGGGACCTACGAGCAGTACTTC.

This sequence joins TRBV30 and TRBJ1-5; 7 positions match TRBD1. Germline loops: CDR1 GTSNPN, CDR2 SVGIG (reference sequence). The CDR3 length is 15 residues. V was clipped by 0 bases and J by 4 bases; unmatched bases: 6. In DNA form, the CDR3 reads TGTGCCTGGAGTGTACGAGACAGGGAGAATCAGCCCCAGCATTTT. Translating gives CAWSVRDRENQPQHF. The complete variable domain, with remaining parts taken from reference TRBV30 and TRBJ1-5, reads SQTIHQWPATLVQPVGSPLSLECTVEGTSNPNLYWYRQAAGRGLQLLFYSVGIGQISSEVPQNLSASRPQDRQFILSSKKLLLSDSGFYLCAWSVRDRENQPQHFGDGTRLSIL.

The chain uses TRBV4-1 and TRBJ2-2, with TRBD1 identical over 10 bases. The CDR3 runs 15 residues. Germline CDR1 is MGHRA and CDR2 is YSYEKL. V lost 4 bases and J lost 7; bases outside the gene matches: 6. CDR3 protein: CASSRDRGRGGELFF. DNA of the CDR3: TGCGCCAGCAGCCGAGACAGGGGGCGAGGCGGGGAGCTGTTTTTT.

Only a few counts were recorded for this clone. The chain carries TRBV11-2 and TRBJ2-1, with TRBD2 matching over 14 bases. From germline, CDR1 is SGHAT and CDR2 FQNNGV. The trim removed 5 bases at V and 6 bases at J, leaving 9 bases unmatched. The CDR3 runs 17 residues. This chain's CDR3 is CASSQGLAGGILNEQFF. DNA for the CDR3: TGTGCCAGCAGCCAAGGACTAGCGGGAGGAATCCTCAATGAGCAGTTCTTC.

This chain uses TRBV28 with TRBJ1-1; TRBD1 aligns across 9 bases. CDR1 MDHEN and CDR2 SYDVKM come from the germline V gene. The CDR3 totals 14 residues. V lost 6 bases, J lost 4 bases, and 6 bases stayed unmatched. This CDR3 reads CASRTNRGRTEAFF. The CDR3 nucleotides are TGTGCCAGCAGAACCAACAGGGGGCGCACTGAAGCTTTCTTT.

This chain links TRBV7-9 with TRBJ2-1; 9 nucleotides match TRBD2. After removal of 2 bases from V and 8 bases from J, the junction contained 10 bases not matched to a gene. Germline CDR1 SEHNR, CDR2 FQNEAQ (reference sequence). This CDR3 has 16 residues. CDR3 protein: CASSLLAGAHPDEQFF. As DNA, the CDR3 is TGTGCCAGCAGCTTATTAGCGGGAGCGCATCCCGATGAGCAGTTCTTC.

This clone was recorded only once. The chain joins TRBV15 to TRBJ1-5; the match to TRBD1 covers 9 bases. Germline V CDR1 and CDR2: LNHNV, YYDKDF (reference sequence). The CDR3 covers 14 residues. Unmatched junction bases numbered 6, after V lost 5 bases and J lost 7 bases. The CDR3 protein is CATSEGQGRQPQHF. CDR3 DNA sequence: TGTGCCACCAGCGAGGGACAGGGAAGGCAGCCCCAGCATTTT.

The V gene is TRBV7-2, the J gene TRBJ2-3; 7 nucleotides agree with TRBD2. V shed 5 bases, J shed 6 bases, and the junction held 8 bases outside the gene matches. Germline V lookup: CDR1 SGHTA, CDR2 FQGNSA. The CDR3 runs 14 residues. CDR3 coding DNA: TGTGCCAGCAGCCCGAGGACTAGGGGTGATACGCAGTATTTT. It specifies CASSPRTRGDTQYF. Full variable domain (remainder filled in from reference TRBV7-2 and TRBJ2-3): GAGVSQSPSNKVTEKGKDVELRCDPISGHTALYWYRQSLGQGLEFLIYFQGNSAPDKSGLPSDRFSAERTGGSVSTLTIQRTQQEDSAVYLCASSPRTRGDTQYFGPGTRLTVL.

The V gene is TRBV7-6, the J gene TRBJ2-7; maybe TRBD1 (6 bases). The CDR3 consists of 17 residues. Germline V lookup: CDR1 SGHVS, CDR2 FNYEAQ. V was clipped by 3 bases and J by 4 bases, with 22 bases between them. CDR3 residues: CASSFSMGSRGRYEQYF. The CDR3 DNA sequence: TGTGCCAGCAGCTTTTCGATGGGGAGCAGGGGAAGGTACGAGCAGTACTTC. Full variable domain (outside the CDR3, taken from reference TRBV7-6 and TRBJ2-7): GAGVSQSPRYKVTKRGQDVALRCDPISGHVSLYWYRQALGQGPEFLTYFNYEAQQDKSGLPNDRFSAERPEGSISTLTIQRTEQRDSAMYRCASSFSMGSRGRYEQYFGPGTRLTVT.

The V gene is TRBV19, the J gene TRBJ2-1; a possible D gene is TRBD2 (6 bases). Germline CDR1 and CDR2: LNHDA and SQIVND (reference sequence). The CDR3 consists of 14 residues. Trimming pared 2 bases from V and 5 bases from J, leaving 10 bases between. The CDR3 nucleotides are TGTGCCAGTAGTATATGGGAGGCCCACAATGAGCAGTTCTTC. Protein product: CASSIWEAHNEQFF.

This clone has a handful of counts. This rearrangement joins TRBV7-2 to TRBJ2-3; D unclear. The V end lost 5 bases, the J end lost 6 bases, and 9 bases lay between the germline ends. CDR1 is SGHTA, CDR2 FQGNSA, per germline. The CDR3 has 12 residues. The CDR3 sequence is CASSLSRDTQYF. The DNA for the CDR3 is TGTGCCAGCAGCCTCAGCAGGGATACGCAGTATTTT.

The V and J genes are TRBV6-6 and TRBJ1-5; 9 bases align to TRBD1. V shed 6 bases and J 6 bases; nucleotides not matched to a gene: 9. Germline V gene lookup returns CDR1 MNHNY and CDR2 SVGAGI (reference sequence). This CDR3 is 15 amino acids long. CDR3 protein: CASRRGQGRVQPQHF. The DNA for the CDR3 is TGTGCCAGCAGGCGCGGACAGGGGAGGGTTCAGCCCCAGCATTTT.

The rearrangement links TRBV7-6 to TRBJ2-3; 7 nucleotides match TRBD2. This CDR3 is 14 amino acids long. Trimming at V came to 1 base and at J to 5 bases, leaving 3 bases not matched to a gene. The germline V gene encodes CDR1 SGHVS and CDR2 FNYEAQ. The CDR3 sequence: CASSLGLARDTQYF. CDR3 DNA: TGTGCCAGCAGCTTAGGACTAGCTCGAGATACGCAGTATTTT.

The chain is built from TRBV27 and TRBJ2-7; 10 bases map to TRBD1. V was pared by 4 bases and J by 3 bases, with 9 bases of the junction left unmatched. Germline CDR1 and CDR2: MNHEY and SMNVEV (reference sequence). The length of the CDR3 is 16 residues. The CDR3 coding sequence is TGTGCCAGCAGTTCCGCCCCGGGACAGGGGTTCTACGAGCAGTACTTC. It specifies CASSSAPGQGFYEQYF.

This rearrangement joins TRBV6-5 to TRBJ2-1, with 7 bases that match TRBD2. Germline lookup yields CDR1 MNHEY and CDR2 SVGAGI. The CDR3 extends over 11 amino acids. V trimming: 5 bases; J trimming: 11 bases; junction bases outside the gene matches: 3. CDR3 residues: CASSRDYKQFF. Written as DNA, the CDR3 is TGTGCCAGCAGTCGGGACTATAAGCAGTTCTTC.

The chain couples TRBV14 to TRBJ1-3, with a possible D match to TRBD1 (5 bases). The CDR3 contains 16 residues. Germline V gene sequence: CDR1 SGHDN, CDR2 FVKESK. The V end was cut by 1 base, the J end by 0 bases, with 10 bases between. The CDR3 sequence: CASSQGGHNSGNTIYF. The DNA for the CDR3 is TGTGCCAGCAGCCAAGGTGGACACAACTCTGGAAACACCATATATTTT.

This chain joins TRBV19 and TRBJ2-1; D is uncertain. Trimming took 4 bases from V and 5 from J, leaving 12 bases between them. The germline V gene has CDR1 LNHDA and CDR2 SQIVND (reference sequence). The length of the CDR3 is 14 residues. The CDR3 DNA follows: TGTGCCAGTAGTACCGGCGGTGAGAACAATGAGCAGTTCTTC. Encoded protein: CASSTGGENNEQFF.

The chain combines TRBV29-1 with TRBJ2-7, with TRBD1 as a possible D gene (6 bases). Germline loops: CDR1 SQVTM, CDR2 ANQGSEA. The CDR3 loop spans 14 amino acids. Trimming pared 4 bases from V and 3 bases from J, leaving 16 bases between. The CDR3 nucleotides read TGCAGCGTTGCTCCTGGGGACACCGACTACGAGCAGTACTTC. The encoded protein is CSVAPGDTDYEQYF.

This clone was counted once. CDR3 nucleotides: TGTGCCAGCAGTCTAGGGACTAGCGGGAGGGCCTCCTACTCCTACAATGAGCAGTTCTTC. It is translated as CASSLGTSGRASYSYNEQFF. V and J are TRBV28 and TRBJ2-1; TRBD2 aligns across 16 bases. The CDR3 has 20 residues. Trimming at V came to 5 bases and at J to 0 bases, leaving 10 bases not matched to a gene. CDR1 and CDR2 from the germline V gene are MDHEN and SYDVKM.

This clone was detected a few times. The chain couples TRBV2 to TRBJ2-7; 14 nucleotides agree with TRBD2. CDR3 length: 13 residues. Germline assignment: CDR1 SNHLY and CDR2 FYNNEI. V dropped 9 bases and J dropped 6; count of bases not matched to a gene: 4. The CDR3 DNA reads TGTGCCAGAGGACTAGCGGGGGGAACCGAGCAGTACTTC. It translates to CARGLAGGTEQYF.